Shown below are 9 T cell receptor beta chains from a single sample sequenced in a study of cytomegalovirus exposure and HLA in healthy donors. The primer mix had 60 Vbeta and 13 Jbeta primers. The repertoire was sequenced with immunoSEQ multiplex PCR; TCRdb's copy has only in-frame clones and lacks some. In all, the sample yields roughly 31,000 clones. The sample consisted of PBMCs. The receptors were gathered from a man aged 25-45 years in good health and CMV-seronegative.

The chain links TRBV5-6 to TRBJ1-5, with a possible D match to TRBD1 (6 bases). V gave up 5 bases and J gave up 2 bases, with 11 bases separating them. Germline V gives CDR1 SGHDT, CDR2 YYEEEE. The CDR3 contains 14 residues. The CDR3 loop is CASRRGMGNQPQHF. CDR3 nucleotides: TGTGCCAGCAGAAGGGGGATGGGCAATCAGCCCCAGCATTTT.

This sequence joins TRBV7-2 and TRBJ1-1; perhaps TRBD1 as D (6 bases). This CDR3 spans 16 amino acids. From germline, CDR1 is SGHTA and CDR2 FQGNSA. The germline V and J ends were trimmed by 2 bases and 5 bases, with 18 bases remaining between them. The CDR3 DNA sequence: TGTGCCAGCAGCTTATCAAGATGGGCAGGGGAGACTGAAGCTTTCTTT. Protein sequence: CASSLSRWAGETEAFF.

The chain combines TRBV11-2 with TRBJ1-1; D not certain. The germline CDR1 and CDR2 sequences are SGHAT and FQNNGV. The CDR3 consists of 13 residues. The ends were cut back, 5 bases at V and 1 base at J, with 8 bases in the middle. This CDR3 is CASSPRSNTEAFF. The CDR3 bases are TGTGCCAGCAGCCCCCGGTCGAACACTGAAGCTTTCTTT.

The chain recombines TRBV10-3 with TRBJ2-3; 13 positions match TRBD2. After removal of 6 bases from V and 2 bases from J, the junction contained 8 bases not matched to a gene. CDR1 is ENHRY, CDR2 SYGVKD, per germline. The CDR3 totals 17 residues. DNA for the CDR3: TGTGCCATCAGGACCGGGACTAGCGGGGTGTTCACAGATACGCAGTATTTT. It is translated as CAIRTGTSGVFTDTQYF.

This chain joins TRBV19 and TRBJ1-1; no definite D call. Looked up from germline, CDR1 is LNHDA and CDR2 is SQIVND (reference sequence). The germline V and J ends were trimmed by 7 bases and 3 bases, with 6 bases remaining between them. The CDR3 is 11 amino acids. This CDR3 is CASTGDTEAFF. DNA for the CDR3: TGTGCCAGTACAGGCGACACTGAAGCTTTCTTT. Drawing the rest from reference TRBV19 and TRBJ1-1, the complete variable domain is DGGITQSPKYLFRKEGQNVTLSCEQNLNHDAMYWYRQDPGQGLRLIYYSQIVNDFQKGDIAEGYSVSREKKESFPLTVTSAQKNPTAFYLCASTGDTEAFFGQGTRLTVV.

The chain uses TRBV4-3 and TRBJ2-7, with 7 bases that match TRBD2. J was trimmed by 4 bases and V by 7 bases; bases with no gene match: 28. The CDR3 totals 20 residues. Germline values: CDR1 LGHNA, CDR2 YSLEER. CDR3 region: CASTPDRGPVGGKVRYEQYF. CDR3 coding DNA: TGCGCCAGCACCCCCGACCGGGGCCCTGTGGGAGGGAAGGTAAGGTACGAGCAGTACTTC.

The chain carries TRBV5-1 and TRBJ1-2, with 10 bases aligning to TRBD1. The V gene's germline CDR1 is SGHRS and CDR2 YFSETQ. V shed 5 bases, J shed 3 bases, and the junction held 10 bases outside the gene matches. The CDR3 runs to 16 residues. This CDR3 is CASSYTGTGEHYGYTF. CDR3 bases: TGCGCCAGCAGTTACACCGGGACAGGGGAGCACTATGGCTACACCTTC. Filled out from reference TRBV5-1 and TRBJ1-2, the complete variable domain reads KAGVTQTPRYLIKTRGQQVTLSCSPISGHRSVSWYQQTPGQGLQFLFEYFSETQRNKGNFPGRFSGRQFSNSRSEMNVSTLELGDSALYLCASSYTGTGEHYGYTFGSGTRLTVV.

The V gene is TRBV4-1, the J gene TRBJ2-4; possibly TRBD2 for D (5 bases). V was cut by 0 bases and J by 5 bases, with 11 bases left in between. The CDR3 runs 15 residues. Germline V gene data show CDR1 as MGHRA and CDR2 as YSYEKL. The CDR3 loop is CASSQDHSGQNIQYF. For the CDR3, the DNA is TGCGCCAGCAGCCAAGATCACAGCGGCCAAAACATTCAGTACTTC.

The chain combines TRBV2 with TRBJ1-5; 7 nucleotides align to TRBD1. The CDR3 contains 16 residues. The germline V gene has CDR1 SNHLY and CDR2 FYNNEI. V lost 6 bases, J lost 0 bases, and 8 bases stayed unmatched. CDR3 loop: CASSGTVQYSNQPQHF. The CDR3 DNA reads as TGTGCCAGCAGCGGGACAGTTCAGTATAGCAATCAGCCCCAGCATTTT.